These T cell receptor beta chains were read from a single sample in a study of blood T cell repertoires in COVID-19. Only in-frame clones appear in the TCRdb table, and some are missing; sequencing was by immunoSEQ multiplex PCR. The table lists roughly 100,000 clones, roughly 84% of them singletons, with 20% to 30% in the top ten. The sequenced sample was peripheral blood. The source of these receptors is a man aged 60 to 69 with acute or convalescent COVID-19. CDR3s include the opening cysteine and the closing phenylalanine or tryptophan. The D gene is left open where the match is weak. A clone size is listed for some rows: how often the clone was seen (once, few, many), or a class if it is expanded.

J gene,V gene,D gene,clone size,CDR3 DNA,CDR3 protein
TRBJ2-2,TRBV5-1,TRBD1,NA,TGCGCCACCACCTTCCGGGACAGTCGGACCGGGGAGCTGTTTTTT,CATTFRDSRTGELFF
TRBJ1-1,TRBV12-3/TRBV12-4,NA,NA,TGTGCCAGCAGTTTCGGGAACACTGAAGCTTTCTTT,CASSFGNTEAFF
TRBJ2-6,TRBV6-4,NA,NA,TGTGCCAGCAGTGTAAGGGGACAATCACCGAGCGTCCTGACTTTC,CASSVRGQSPSVLTF
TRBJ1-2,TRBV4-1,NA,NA,TGCGCCAGCAGCCAATCACCCCAGCCAGGGGCGAACTATGGCTACACCTTC,CASSQSPQPGANYGYTF
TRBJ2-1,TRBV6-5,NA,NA,TGTGCCAGCAGTTACTCCGAGCGTCCAGCCTACAATGAGCAGTTCTTC,CASSYSERPAYNEQFF
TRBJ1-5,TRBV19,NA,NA,TGTGCCAGTAGAACAGGGCTGGTGGGCAATCAGCCCCAGCATTTT,CASRTGLVGNQPQHF
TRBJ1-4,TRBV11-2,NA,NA,TGTGCCAGCAGCCCCCAGGGAGGGGAAGGGGAAAAACTGTTTTTT,CASSPQGGEGEKLFF
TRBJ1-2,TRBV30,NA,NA,TGTGCCTGGAGAGTCGACGGAGCTAACTATGGCTACACCTTC,CAWRVDGANYGYTF
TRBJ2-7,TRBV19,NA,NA,TGTGCCAGTAGTACAACCGGGGTCTACTACGAGCAGTACTTC,CASSTTGVYYEQYF
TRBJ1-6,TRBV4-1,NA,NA,TGCGCCAGCAGCCTTACTCCAGGGGTTGGTAATTCACCCCTCCACTTT,CASSLTPGVGNSPLHF
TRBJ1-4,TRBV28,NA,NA,TGTGCCAGCAGCTCCCGACAGGACCATAATGAAAAACTGTTTTTT,CASSSRQDHNEKLFF
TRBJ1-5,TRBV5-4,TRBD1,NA,TGTGCCAGCAGCTTCGGGACAGGGCGGGGACAGCCCCAGCATTTT,CASSFGTGRGQPQHF
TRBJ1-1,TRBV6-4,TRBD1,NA,TGTGCCAGCAGTGAGGACAGGGGCACTGAAGCTTTCTTT,CASSEDRGTEAFF
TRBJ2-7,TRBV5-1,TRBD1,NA,TGCGCCAGCAGCTTAACAGGGGACCCCTACGAGCAGTACTTC,CASSLTGDPYEQYF
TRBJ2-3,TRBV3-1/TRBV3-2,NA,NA,TGTGCCAGCAGCCAAAGAGGTGGGGGCGATACGCAGTATTTT,CASSQRGGGDTQYF
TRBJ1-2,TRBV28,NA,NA,TGTGCCAGCAGTTTAAGTCGGGGTAACTATGGCTACACCTTC,CASSLSRGNYGYTF
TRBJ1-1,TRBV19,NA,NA,TGTGCCAGTAGTGTACATACAGGGAACACTGAAGCTTTCTTT,CASSVHTGNTEAFF
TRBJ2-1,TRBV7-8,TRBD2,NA,TGTGCCAGCAGCTTAGGGCTAGCGGGAGTTGAGCAGTTCTTC,CASSLGLAGVEQFF
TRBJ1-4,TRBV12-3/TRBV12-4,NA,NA,TGTGCCAGCAGTTGGAGTGGGGAAAAACTGTTTTTT,CASSWSGEKLFF
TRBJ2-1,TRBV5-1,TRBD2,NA,TGCGCCAGCAGCTTTAGCGGGAGGGTTATATTTGGGCAGTTCTTC,CASSFSGRVIFGQFF
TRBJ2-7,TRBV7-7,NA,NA,TGTGCTAGCAGCCCGTCGTGGGCCCCCCGCGACGAGCAGTACTTC,CASSPSWAPRDEQYF
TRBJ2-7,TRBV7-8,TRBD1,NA,TGTGCCAGCAGCTTACAGTTCGGACAGGGGGCGAGAGAGCAGTACTTC,CASSLQFGQGAREQYF
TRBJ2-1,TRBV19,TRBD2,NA,TGTGCCTCGAGACTAGCGGGAGGGAATGAGCAGTTCTTC,CASRLAGGNEQFF
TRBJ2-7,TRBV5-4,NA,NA,TGTGCCAGCAGCTTGGACAGGAGTTACGAGCAGTACTTC,CASSLDRSYEQYF
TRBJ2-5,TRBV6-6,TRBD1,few,TGTGCCAGCAGTTCCCGGGACAGGGGGTTGGAGGAGACCCAGTACTTC,CASSSRDRGLEETQYF
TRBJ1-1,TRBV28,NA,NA,TGTGCCAGCAGTTCCCAACAGTATGAAGCTTTCTTT,CASSSQQYEAFF
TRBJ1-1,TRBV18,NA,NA,TGTGCCAGCTCACCGCAGGAGGGAAGAAGGGCTGAAGCTTTCTTT,CASSPQEGRRAEAFF
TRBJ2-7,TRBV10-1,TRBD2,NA,TGCGCCAGCAGCGAGTTTAGCGGGAGTTCCTACGAGCAGTACTTC,CASSEFSGSSYEQYF
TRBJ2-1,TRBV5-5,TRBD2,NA,TGTGCCAGCAGCTTCCTAGCGGGAGTAACGCATGAGCAGTTCTTC,CASSFLAGVTHEQFF
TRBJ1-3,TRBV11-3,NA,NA,TGTGCCAGCAGCTTAGATCAGGACACTGGAAACACCATATATTTT,CASSLDQDTGNTIYF
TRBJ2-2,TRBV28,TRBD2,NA,TGTGCCAGCAAGCGGGCACTAGCGGGAGGGAACACCGGGGAGCTGTTTTTT,CASKRALAGGNTGELFF
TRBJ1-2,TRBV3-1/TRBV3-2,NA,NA,TGTGCCAGCAGCCAAAGCGGGGGCAACCTCTATGGCTACACCTTC,CASSQSGGNLYGYTF
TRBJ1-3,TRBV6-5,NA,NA,TGTGCCAGCAGCGCGAGACAGGTCTCTGGAAACACCATATATTTT,CASSARQVSGNTIYF
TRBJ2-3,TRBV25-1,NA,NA,TGTGCCAGCAGTGAGGGCGGGCCGAAGGTTACGCAGTATTTT,CASSEGGPKVTQYF
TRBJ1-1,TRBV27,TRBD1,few,TGTGCCAGCAGTATACAACCCAGGGGGCAGTCGAACACTGAAGCTTTCTTT,CASSIQPRGQSNTEAFF
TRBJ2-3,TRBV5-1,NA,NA,TGCGCCAGCAGCCCCGGGTGGGGCAGCGACACAGATACGCAGTATTTT,CASSPGWGSDTDTQYF
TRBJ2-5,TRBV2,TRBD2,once,TGTGCCAGCAGTGTTCTAGCGGGAGGGCAAGAGACCCAGTACTTC,CASSVLAGGQETQYF
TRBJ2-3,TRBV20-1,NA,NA,TGCAGTGCTAAGAGAACAGATACGCAGTATTTT,CSAKRTDTQYF
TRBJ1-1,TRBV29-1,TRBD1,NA,TGCAGCGTCACGGAAGGACAGGGAACTGAAGCTTTCTTT,CSVTEGQGTEAFF
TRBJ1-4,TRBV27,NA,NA,TGTGCCAGCAAACAGGGAGTAAATAGCCGTGAAAAACTGTTTTTT,CASKQGVNSREKLFF
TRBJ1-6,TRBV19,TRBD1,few,TGTGCCAGTAGTATCCATGACAGGGCAAATTCACCCCTCCACTTT,CASSIHDRANSPLHF
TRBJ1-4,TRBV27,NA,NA,TGTGCCAGCAGTTCCCCCCGGGGGACGAAAAATGAAAAACTGTTTTTT,CASSSPRGTKNEKLFF
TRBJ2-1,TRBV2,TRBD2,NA,TGTGCCAGCAGACCGGGACTAGCGGCCTCCTACAATGAGCAGTTCTTC,CASRPGLAASYNEQFF
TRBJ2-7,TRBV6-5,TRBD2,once,TGTGCCAGCAGTTACGCGACTAGCGGGGACCACGAGCAGTACTTC,CASSYATSGDHEQYF
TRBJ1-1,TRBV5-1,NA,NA,TGCGCCAGCAGCCGCCCCACGGGGGGTGGCACTGAAGCTTTCTTT,CASSRPTGGGTEAFF
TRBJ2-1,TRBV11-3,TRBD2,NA,TGTGCCAGCAGCTTAGATGGCGGGAGAGGTGGTGAGCAGTTCTTC,CASSLDGGRGGEQFF
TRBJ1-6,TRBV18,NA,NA,TGTGCCAGCTCACCGGAGGCGCGCTCCTATAATTCACCCCTCCACTTT,CASSPEARSYNSPLHF